These T cell receptor beta chains were read from a single sample in a study of T-cell reconstitution after alpha-beta-depleted transplantation in children. TCRdb fed the PCR reads into MiXCR, producing one record per CDR3 protein. The sample includes roughly 420,000 distinct CDR3 sequences, roughly 17% of them seen just once. This sample comprised PBMCs, mostly from graft donor cells, obtained 360 days after TCRalphabeta/CD19-depleted stem cell transplant. The receptors were gathered from a boy less than two years old who had a stem cell transplant for Wiskott-Aldrich syndrome, so the T cells may come from the graft donor. Both conserved end residues are part of each CDR3. The order of the fields is J gene, clone size, V gene, CDR3 protein. A row's size may be missing; if present it is once, few, many or a size class.

j_call: TRBJ2-1; clone_size: few; v_call: TRBV10-3; cdr3_aa: CAIAGGPRNEQFF
j_call: TRBJ2-5; clone_size: few; v_call: TRBV18; cdr3_aa: CASSPKTGKETQYF
j_call: TRBJ2-7; clone_size: many; v_call: TRBV20-1; cdr3_aa: CSAGRAEVYEQYF
j_call: TRBJ2-2; clone_size: .; v_call: TRBV6-5; cdr3_aa: CASSYGEAGGRDGELFF
j_call: TRBJ2-3; clone_size: .; v_call: TRBV29-1; cdr3_aa: CSVRRATDTQYF
j_call: TRBJ1-1; clone_size: many; v_call: TRBV29-1; cdr3_aa: CSVGGGNTEAFF
j_call: TRBJ1-4; clone_size: few; v_call: TRBV5-1; cdr3_aa: CASSLVTGISGEKLFF
j_call: TRBJ1-1; clone_size: many; v_call: TRBV5-5; cdr3_aa: CASSLRWRDTEAFF
j_call: TRBJ2-5; clone_size: .; v_call: TRBV5-1; cdr3_aa: CASSPILGPQETQYF
j_call: TRBJ2-2; clone_size: .; v_call: TRBV20-1; cdr3_aa: CSARAPQGTGELFF
j_call: TRBJ2-3; clone_size: few; v_call: TRBV4-2; cdr3_aa: CASSHQSGGRTDTQYF
j_call: TRBJ1-1; clone_size: .; v_call: TRBV11-2; cdr3_aa: CASSLAPGRGEAFF
j_call: TRBJ2-1; clone_size: few; v_call: TRBV11-2; cdr3_aa: CASSLGGTGNNEQFF
j_call: TRBJ2-1; clone_size: .; v_call: TRBV9; cdr3_aa: CASSVSSGPYNEQFF
j_call: TRBJ1-6; clone_size: few; v_call: TRBV7-2; cdr3_aa: CASSLGHNSPLHF
j_call: TRBJ2-4; clone_size: few; v_call: TRBV14; cdr3_aa: CASSQSRGRGIQYF
j_call: TRBJ2-2; clone_size: .; v_call: TRBV7-8; cdr3_aa: CASSPRLAGVSGELFF
j_call: TRBJ1-1; clone_size: few; v_call: TRBV20-1; cdr3_aa: CSASTRPEAFF
j_call: TRBJ2-5; clone_size: .; v_call: TRBV27; cdr3_aa: CASSRGTGLQETQYF
j_call: TRBJ2-5; clone_size: .; v_call: TRBV19; cdr3_aa: CASSIAFRDVQETQYF
j_call: TRBJ2-1; clone_size: .; v_call: TRBV4-1; cdr3_aa: CASSMGLAGERWQFF
j_call: TRBJ2-1; clone_size: .; v_call: TRBV5-1; cdr3_aa: CASSLAAASSYNEQFF
j_call: TRBJ2-2; clone_size: .; v_call: TRBV4-2; cdr3_aa: CASSQDTGRANTGELFF
j_call: TRBJ2-7; clone_size: .; v_call: TRBV12-3/TRBV12-4; cdr3_aa: CASSLRPTGENYEQYF